The rows below give T cell receptor beta chains drawn from one sample of a study of blood T cell repertoires in COVID-19. Assay used: immunoSEQ multiplex PCR; TCRdb lists only in-frame clones, some missing. Of about 130,000 clones in the sample, around 81% were seen once. Sequencing was performed on peripheral blood. The source is a man in his forties or fifties with active or convalescent COVID-19. CDR3s include the opening cysteine and the closing phenylalanine or tryptophan. D genes are given only for firm matches. Clone size is stated in some rows and not others, as once, few, many or a class when expanded.

abundance | d_gene | j_gene | v_gene | CDR3aa | CDR3nt
. | . | TRBJ1-6 | TRBV3-1/TRBV3-2 | CASSQLPSGLNSPLHF | TGTGCCAGCAGCCAACTCCCCTCAGGGCTTAATTCACCCCTCCACTTT
. | TRBD1 | TRBJ1-1 | TRBV28 | CASRTGTGTEAFF | TGTGCCAGCAGAACCGGGACAGGGACTGAAGCTTTCTTT
. | . | TRBJ2-5 | TRBV7-8 | CASSPYQETQYF | TGTGCCAGCAGCCCATACCAAGAGACCCAGTACTTC
. | . | TRBJ2-5 | TRBV6-5 | CASSYTVKETQYF | TGTGCCAGCAGTTACACAGTGAAAGAGACCCAGTACTTC
. | . | TRBJ2-5 | TRBV28 | CASAGGLTRRETQYF | TGTGCCAGCGCAGGCGGGCTGACTCGCCGAGAGACCCAGTACTTC
few | TRBD1 | TRBJ1-3 | TRBV7-9 | CASSRQGADTIYF | TGTGCCAGCAGCAGACAGGGGGCGGACACCATATATTTT
. | TRBD2 | TRBJ2-1 | TRBV6-4 | CASSPTSGGNDEQFF | TGTGCCAGCAGCCCGACTAGCGGGGGGAATGATGAGCAGTTCTTC
. | . | TRBJ2-3 | TRBV11-2 | CASSFSILSTDTQYF | TGTGCCAGCAGCTTTTCAATTCTAAGCACAGATACGCAGTATTTT
. | TRBD2 | TRBJ2-1 | TRBV5-1 | CASSLAGGASHEQFF | TGCGCCAGCAGCTTGGCGGGGGGGGCCTCTCATGAGCAGTTCTTC
. | . | TRBJ2-3 | TRBV19 | CASSSISGSTDTQYF | TGTGCCAGTAGTTCCATTTCTGGCTCCACAGATACGCAGTATTTT
. | . | TRBJ2-6 | TRBV30 | CAWSRGRTNGANVLTF | TGTGCCTGGAGTCGCGGCCGGACTAATGGGGCCAACGTCCTGACTTTC
. | TRBD1 | TRBJ1-2 | TRBV19 | CASSIDLTGGVYGYTF | TGTGCCAGTAGTATCGACTTGACAGGGGGTGTCTATGGCTACACCTTC
. | TRBD2 | TRBJ2-5 | TRBV9 | CASSYGLAGEETQYF | TGTGCCAGCAGCTATGGACTAGCGGGGGAAGAGACCCAGTACTTC
. | . | TRBJ1-2 | TRBV6-1 | CASSERQSGYTF | TGTGCCAGCAGTGAAAGACAATCGGGCTACACCTTC
. | TRBD2 | TRBJ2-7 | TRBV30 | CAWRRGKEQYF | TGTGCCTGGAGGCGGGGGAAAGAGCAGTACTTC
. | TRBD1 | TRBJ1-6 | TRBV7-9 | CASSLPGQSNSPLHF | TGTGCCAGCAGCTTACCGGGACAGTCGAATTCACCCCTCCACTTT
. | TRBD2 | TRBJ2-2 | TRBV6-1 | CASSVSPAGEGGELFF | TGTGCCAGCAGTGTCTCCCCTGCGGGAGAGGGCGGGGAGCTGTTTTTT
. | TRBD1 | TRBJ2-2 | TRBV19 | CASSMDRLNTGELFF | TGTGCCAGTAGTATGGACAGGCTGAACACCGGGGAGCTGTTTTTT
. | . | TRBJ1-3 | TRBV7-9 | CASSWVGSGRSGNTIYF | TGTGCCAGCAGCTGGGTGGGCTCCGGGAGGTCTGGAAACACCATATATTTT
. | . | TRBJ2-2 | TRBV2 | CASKRAVVSTGELFF | TGTGCCAGCAAGCGGGCCGTGGTGAGCACCGGGGAGCTGTTTTTT
. | . | TRBJ1-5 | TRBV18 | CASSPRMGTGEGQPQHF | TGTGCCAGCTCACCAAGGATGGGAACCGGGGAGGGGCAGCCCCAGCATTTT
. | TRBD1 | TRBJ2-2 | TRBV2 | CASRKDRGDTGELFF | TGTGCCAGCAGGAAGGACAGGGGGGACACCGGGGAGCTGTTTTTT
. | . | TRBJ1-6 | TRBV30 | CAWSPSLSYNSPLHF | TGTGCCTGGAGCCCTTCTTTGTCCTATAATTCACCCCTCCACTTT